Listed here is a single T cell receptor beta chain. This sample is drawn from a study of blood T cell repertoires in COVID-19. The wider study: Acute and convalescent COVID-19 specimens originated in the United States, Italy and Spain. Nucleic acid was either cDNA or gDNA, and it came from T cells, B-cell-depleted T cells, or PBMCs.

As processed by the authors: Amplified reference gene primers provided the basis for estimating nucleated cell counts. The repertoire was sequenced with immunoSEQ multiplex PCR; TCRdb's copy has only in-frame clones and lacks some. The DNA was the basis for D and trimming; V, J and clone size are from that table. Here the sample spans about 150,000 clones, roughly nine tenths being singletons. The ends lost 6 bases at V and 4 bases at J; junction bases unmatched: 3. The length of the CDR3 is 13 residues. From germline, CDR1 is ENHRY and CDR2 SYGVKD. The J gene is TRBJ1-2, the V gene TRBV10-3, with TRBD1 matching over 9 bases. Source material: peripheral blood. The sequence came from a woman aged 40 to 55 with acute or convalescent COVID-19. CDR3 bases: TGTGCCATCAGGGGACAGGGTGGCTATGGCTACACCTTC. Protein: CAIRGQGGYGYTF.